The 26 T cell receptor beta chains below all came from one sample that was sequenced in a study of T cell responses to AZD1222 COVID-19 vaccine. Produced via immunoSEQ multiplex PCR; TCRdb's table is partial and in-frame only. The data show 120,000 to 150,000 clones, around 86% seen once. Sequenced material: peripheral blood, taken on day 0 of MenACWY control vaccination. The source is an adult in good health.

In its sample, this clone was seen many times. This rearrangement joins TRBV5-1 to TRBJ1-2, with 9 nucleotides matching TRBD1. V trimming: 3 bases; J trimming: 3 bases; junction bases outside the gene matches: 6. CDR1 and CDR2 from the germline V gene are SGHRS and YFSETQ. The CDR3 consists of 15 residues. The CDR3 protein is CASSSGQGSYYGYTF. The DNA for the CDR3 is TGCGCCAGCAGCTCCGGACAGGGGTCTTACTATGGCTACACCTTC.

In this sample, this clone turned up once. The rearrangement joins TRBV20-1 to TRBJ1-1; D unresolved. Germline lookup yields CDR1 DFQATT and CDR2 SNEGSKA (reference sequence). V was pared by 5 bases and J by 6 bases, with 10 bases between. The CDR3 totals 11 residues. The CDR3: CSAGPLSEAFF. Written as DNA, the CDR3 is TGCAGTGCTGGGCCTCTCTCTGAAGCTTTCTTT.

This clone appeared once. This chain links TRBV7-6 with TRBJ1-4; D is unresolved. Trimming took off 5 bases at V and 6 bases at J, with 16 bases between the two ends. Germline V gene data show CDR1 as SGHVS and CDR2 as FNYEAQ. This CDR3 has 15 amino acids. CDR3 sequence (DNA): TGTGCCAGCAGCGGCCAGGAGGGCGTACATGAAAAACTGTTTTTT. Protein product: CASSGQEGVHEKLFF.

This clone was detected only a few times. The chain links TRBV7-3 to TRBJ2-1; D is perhaps TRBD1 (5 bases). The CDR3 is made up of 15 amino acids. Trimming took 1 base from V and 7 from J, leaving 14 bases between them. CDR1 is SGHTA, CDR2 FQGTGA, per germline. The CDR3 sequence is CASSLRSGSTNEQFF. DNA for the CDR3: TGTGCCAGCAGCTTAAGATCAGGGTCTACAAATGAGCAGTTCTTC.

This rearrangement joins TRBV7-9 to TRBJ1-2; the match to TRBD1 covers 8 bases. Germline CDR1 reads SEHNR; CDR2 reads FQNEAQ (reference sequence). V shed 1 base, J shed 6 bases, and the junction held 10 bases outside the gene matches. CDR3 length: 16 amino acids. The CDR3 sequence is CASSLGGRQGPDGYTF. The CDR3 DNA reads TGTGCCAGCAGCTTAGGGGGGCGACAGGGGCCTGATGGCTACACCTTC.

The sample holds many counts of this clone. This chain joins TRBV3-1 (or the pseudogene TRBV3-2) and TRBJ2-7, with D hard to call. Germline V gene lookup returns CDR1 LGHDT and CDR2 YNNKEL (reference sequence). V was trimmed by 1 base and J by 4 bases, leaving 14 bases between them. This CDR3 is 15 amino acids long. The CDR3 nucleotides are TGTGCCAGCAGCCAAGGGAATGGATTTAGTTACGAGCAGTACTTC. It encodes CASSQGNGFSYEQYF.

The rearrangement uses TRBV7-9 and TRBJ1-2; TRBD1 aligns across 7 bases. Germline V gene data show CDR1 as SEHNR and CDR2 as FQNEAQ (reference sequence). The CDR3 has 16 residues. Losses at the gene ends were 2 bases for V and 2 bases for J; bases not matched to a gene: 8. CDR3 nucleotides: TGTGCCAGCAGCTTATGGGTGACAGGGAAAAACTATGGCTACACCTTC. Encoded protein: CASSLWVTGKNYGYTF.

The chain recombines TRBV18 with TRBJ2-2; TRBD2 might be the D (6 bases). The length of the CDR3 is 16 residues. CDR1 KGHSH and CDR2 LQKENI come from the germline V gene. Trimming took off 2 bases at V and 4 bases at J, with 14 bases between the two ends. In DNA, the CDR3 is TGTGCCAGCTCACCATTGGCCGGAGGGGCCACCGGGGAGCTGTTTTTT. Its translation: CASSPLAGGATGELFF.

This chain connects TRBV6-5 to TRBJ1-2; a possible D gene is TRBD1 (6 bases). The CDR3 length is 13 residues. V lost 5 bases and J lost 8, with 15 bases in between. CDR1 and CDR2 from the germline V gene are MNHEY and SVGAGI. The CDR3 loop is CASSPRGGQGYTF. CDR3 nucleotide sequence: TGTGCCAGCAGTCCCCGGGGGGGGCAAGGCTACACCTTC.

CDR3 in DNA: TGTGCCAGGACAGGGTCCTCTGGAAACACCATATATTTT. It translates to CARTGSSGNTIYF. The J gene is TRBJ1-3, the V gene TRBV7-9; 7 bases line up with TRBD1. The germline gives CDR1 SEHNR, CDR2 FQNEAQ (reference sequence). V was clipped by 9 bases and J by 0 bases; unmatched bases: 2. This CDR3 region has 13 residues.

CDR3 nucleotide sequence: TGTGCCAGCAGCCGCGTAGCTAACTATGGCTACACCTTC. It encodes CASSRVANYGYTF. The chain is built from TRBV6-6 and TRBJ1-2; D not certain. Germline CDR1 reads MNHNY; CDR2 reads SVGAGI (reference sequence). V lost 6 bases to trimming and J lost 0 bases, with 8 bases between them. This CDR3 is 13 amino acids long.

This rearrangement joins TRBV6-5 to TRBJ2-3, with a possible D match to TRBD1 (5 bases). Trimming stripped 6 bases from V and 11 bases from J, with 18 bases between. The CDR3 extends over 13 amino acids. Germline V gives CDR1 MNHEY, CDR2 SVGAGI. CDR3 sequence: CASRKSLDQGQYF. The DNA for the CDR3 is TGTGCCAGCAGGAAATCACTGGACCAGGGGCAGTATTTT.

This clone was seen only a few times. This chain connects TRBV6-2 or TRBV6-3 to TRBJ2-3, with D uncertain. Germline V lookup: CDR1 MNHEY, CDR2 SVGEGT. This CDR3 has 14 residues. V shed 2 bases and J shed 2 bases, with 8 bases lying between them. CDR3 sequence (DNA): TGTGCCAGCAGTTACGTGCGGCCCACAGATACGCAGTATTTT. Protein product: CASSYVRPTDTQYF.

V and J are TRBV30 and TRBJ1-4; maybe TRBD1 (5 bases). The CDR3 extends over 16 amino acids. In germline, CDR1 is GTSNPN, CDR2 SVGIG (reference sequence). Trimming shortened V by 2 bases and J by 1 base, and 14 bases separated the two germline ends. The CDR3 bases are TGTGCCTGGAGTCAGGGTTATAGGCAAACTAATGAAAAACTGTTTTTT. Its translation: CAWSQGYRQTNEKLFF. Full variable domain (rest looked up from reference TRBV30 and TRBJ1-4): SQTIHQWPATLVQPVGSPLSLECTVEGTSNPNLYWYRQAAGRGLQLLFYSVGIGQISSEVPQNLSASRPQDRQFILSSKKLLLSDSGFYLCAWSQGYRQTNEKLFFGSGTQLSVL.

This clone was seen once. The rearrangement joins TRBV5-1 to TRBJ1-1; D not resolved. Per germline, CDR1 SGHRS and CDR2 YFSETQ. The CDR3 totals 13 residues. V lost 1 base and J 3 bases, leaving 7 bases between the germline ends. The CDR3 sequence is CASSLNGDTEAFF. CDR3 DNA sequence: TGCGCCAGCAGCTTGAACGGAGACACTGAAGCTTTCTTT.

The chain joins TRBV7-9 to TRBJ2-2; possibly TRBD2 for D (6 bases). The length of the CDR3 is 14 residues. Deletions cut 5 bases from V and 6 bases from J, with 13 bases between. The germline gives CDR1 SEHNR, CDR2 FQNEAQ (reference sequence). The CDR3 DNA is TGTGCCAGCAGCCCGGACTATAATCCCGGGGAGCTGTTTTTT. Translating it yields CASSPDYNPGELFF. Full variable domain (outside the CDR3, taken from reference TRBV7-9 and TRBJ2-2): DTGVSQNPRHKITKRGQNVTFRCDPISEHNRLYWYRQTLGQGPEFLTYFQNEAQLEKSRLLSDRFSAERPKGSFSTLEIQRTEQGDSAMYLCASSPDYNPGELFFGEGSRLTVL.

This clone has just a few counts. The chain carries TRBV6-5 and TRBJ2-7; D not resolved. The V end lost 0 bases, the J end lost 2 bases, and 8 bases lay between the germline ends. Germline V lookup: CDR1 MNHEY, CDR2 SVGAGI. The CDR3 totals 14 residues. The CDR3 reads CASSYSAQTYEQYF. CDR3 bases: TGTGCCAGCAGTTACTCAGCCCAGACCTACGAGCAGTACTTC.

The V gene is TRBV5-1, the J gene TRBJ2-2; 7 bases line up with TRBD1. Losses at the gene ends were 0 bases for V and 1 base for J; bases not matched to a gene: 6. This CDR3 comprises 17 residues. The V gene's germline CDR1 is SGHRS and CDR2 YFSETQ. CDR3 loop: CASSLVPGTVNTGELFF. CDR3 nucleotides: TGCGCCAGCAGCTTGGTCCCCGGGACAGTGAACACCGGGGAGCTGTTTTTT.

This clone has only a few counts. The J gene is TRBJ2-5, the V gene TRBV24-1; a possible D gene is TRBD2 (6 bases). This CDR3 has 14 amino acids. The V gene's germline CDR1 is KGHDR and CDR2 SFDVKD. V lost 3 bases and J lost 4, with 11 bases in between. The CDR3 bases are TGTGCCACCAGTGATAAGGAGGGCCGAGAGACCCAGTACTTC. It is translated as CATSDKEGRETQYF.

The chain is built from TRBV30 and TRBJ2-1, with D unclear. Germline V gives CDR1 GTSNPN, CDR2 SVGIG (reference sequence). Between the trimmed V and J ends, which lost 4 bases and 3 bases, there was a span of 10 bases. The CDR3 runs to 13 residues. CDR3 region: CAWTPNVYNEQFF. The CDR3 DNA is TGTGCCTGGACCCCAAACGTCTACAATGAGCAGTTCTTC. The variable domain in full, with the rest retrieved from reference TRBV30 and TRBJ2-1, is SQTIHQWPATLVQPVGSPLSLECTVEGTSNPNLYWYRQAAGRGLQLLFYSVGIGQISSEVPQNLSASRPQDRQFILSSKKLLLSDSGFYLCAWTPNVYNEQFFGPGTRLTVL.

The chain links TRBV7-2 to TRBJ1-5; possible D gene TRBD1, 6 bases. Germline CDR1 SGHTA, CDR2 FQGNSA. The V gene lost 1 base and the J gene lost 8 bases, with 15 bases spanning the gap. CDR3 length equals 15 residues. The CDR3 coding sequence is TGTGCCAGCAGCTTAGATAGGGGGGTGTGGAAGCCCCAGCATTTT. Amino acids: CASSLDRGVWKPQHF.

The V gene is TRBV19, the J gene TRBJ2-3; D possibly corresponds to TRBD2 (6 bases). Germline CDR1 is LNHDA and CDR2 is SQIVND (reference sequence). The CDR3 runs to 15 residues. Trimming took 4 bases from V and 0 from J, leaving 11 bases between them. In DNA, the CDR3 is TGTGCCAGTAGTACCACTAGCTTGAGCACAGATACGCAGTATTTT. Protein sequence: CASSTTSLSTDTQYF.

The CDR3 sequence: CANQTGSHEQFF. The DNA of the CDR3 is TGTGCCAACCAGACAGGGTCCCATGAGCAGTTCTTC. The chain couples TRBV12-3 or TRBV12-4 to TRBJ2-1; TRBD1 matches 7 bases. Losses at the gene ends were 10 bases for V and 8 bases for J; bases not matched to a gene: 8. This CDR3 spans 12 amino acids.

This clone was seen more than once but under ten times. The chain links TRBV10-2 to TRBJ1-5, with 8 bases lining up with TRBD1. The CDR3 runs 14 residues. CDR1 and CDR2 (germline): WSHSY, SAAADI. After removal of 3 bases from V and 7 bases from J, the junction contained 5 bases not matched to a gene. CDR3 region: CASSDDRGGQPQHF. CDR3 DNA sequence: TGCGCCAGCAGTGATGACAGGGGTGGCCAGCCCCAGCATTTT.

The CDR3 bases are TGTGCCAGCAGTTTGGACGTGAACACTGAAGCTTTCTTT. Its translation is CASSLDVNTEAFF. The chain couples TRBV12-3 or TRBV12-4 to TRBJ1-1; D gene ambiguous. CDR3 length equals 13 residues. V was pared by 3 bases and J by 0 bases, with 5 bases between.

This clone was counted only a few times. This chain connects TRBV4-1 to TRBJ1-1, with D unclear. Trimming removed 0 bases at V and 1 base at J, with 3 bases between. The CDR3 is made up of 13 amino acids. Looked up from germline, CDR1 is MGHRA and CDR2 is YSYEKL. CDR3 sequence reads: CASSQDKNTEAFF. The DNA for the CDR3 is TGCGCCAGCAGCCAAGATAAGAACACTGAAGCTTTCTTT.